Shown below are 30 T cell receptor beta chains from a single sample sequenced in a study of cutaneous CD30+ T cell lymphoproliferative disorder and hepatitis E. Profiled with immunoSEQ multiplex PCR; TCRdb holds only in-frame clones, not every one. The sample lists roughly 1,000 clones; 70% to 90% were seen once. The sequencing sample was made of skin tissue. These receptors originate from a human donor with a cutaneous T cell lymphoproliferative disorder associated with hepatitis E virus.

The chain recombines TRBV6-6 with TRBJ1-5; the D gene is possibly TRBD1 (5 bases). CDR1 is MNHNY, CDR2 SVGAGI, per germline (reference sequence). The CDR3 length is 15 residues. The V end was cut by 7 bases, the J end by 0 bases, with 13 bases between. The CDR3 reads CASTLRGDSNQPQHF. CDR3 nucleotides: TGTGCCAGCACCCTTCGAGGGGATAGCAATCAGCCCCAGCATTTT.

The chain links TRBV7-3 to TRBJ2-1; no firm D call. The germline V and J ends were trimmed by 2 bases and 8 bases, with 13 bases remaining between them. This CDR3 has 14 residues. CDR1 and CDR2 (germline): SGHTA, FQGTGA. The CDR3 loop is CASSLLAASDEQFF. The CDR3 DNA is TGTGCCAGCAGCTTACTTGCGGCATCGGATGAGCAGTTCTTC.

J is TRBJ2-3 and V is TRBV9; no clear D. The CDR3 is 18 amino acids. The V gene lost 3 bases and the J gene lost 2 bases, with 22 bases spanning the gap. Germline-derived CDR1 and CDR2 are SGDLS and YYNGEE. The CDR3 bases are TGTGCCAGCAGCGCACCCCTCATGGGCAACGAACACACAGATACGCAGTATTTT. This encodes CASSAPLMGNEHTDTQYF.

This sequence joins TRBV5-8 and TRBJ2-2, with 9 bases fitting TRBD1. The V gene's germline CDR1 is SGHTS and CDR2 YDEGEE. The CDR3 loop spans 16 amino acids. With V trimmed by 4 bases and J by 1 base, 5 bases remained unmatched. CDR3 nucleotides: TGTGCCAGCAGCCCCCCGGGACAGGGGAACACCGGGGAGCTGTTTTTT. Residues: CASSPPGQGNTGELFF.

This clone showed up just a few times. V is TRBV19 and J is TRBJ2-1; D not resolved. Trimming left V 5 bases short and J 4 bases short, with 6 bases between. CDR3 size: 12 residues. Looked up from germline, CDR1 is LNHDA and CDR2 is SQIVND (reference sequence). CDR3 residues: CASSPTYNEQFF. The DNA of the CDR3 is TGTGCCAGTAGTCCCACGTACAATGAGCAGTTCTTC. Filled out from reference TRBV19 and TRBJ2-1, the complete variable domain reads DGGITQSPKYLFRKEGQNVTLSCEQNLNHDAMYWYRQDPGQGLRLIYYSQIVNDFQKGDIAEGYSVSREKKESFPLTVTSAQKNPTAFYLCASSPTYNEQFFGPGTRLTVL.

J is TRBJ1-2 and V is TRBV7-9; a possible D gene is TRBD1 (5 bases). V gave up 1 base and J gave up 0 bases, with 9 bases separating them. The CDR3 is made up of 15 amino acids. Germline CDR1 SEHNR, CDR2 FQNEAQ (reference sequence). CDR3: CASSLVPGANYGYTF. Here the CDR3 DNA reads TGTGCCAGCAGCTTAGTACCGGGGGCTAACTATGGCTACACCTTC.

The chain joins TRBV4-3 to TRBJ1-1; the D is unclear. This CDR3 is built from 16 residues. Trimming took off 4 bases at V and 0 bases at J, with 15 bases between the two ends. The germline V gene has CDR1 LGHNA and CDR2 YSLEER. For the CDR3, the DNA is TGCGCCAGCAGCCGAGACTTAAATTCCCTGAACACTGAAGCTTTCTTT. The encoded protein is CASSRDLNSLNTEAFF.

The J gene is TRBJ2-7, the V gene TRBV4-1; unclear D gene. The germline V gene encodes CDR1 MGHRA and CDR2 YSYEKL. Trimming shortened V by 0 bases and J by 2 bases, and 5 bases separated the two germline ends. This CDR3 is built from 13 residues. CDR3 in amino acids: CASSQDRTYEQYF. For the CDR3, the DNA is TGCGCCAGCAGCCAAGATCGGACCTACGAGCAGTACTTC.

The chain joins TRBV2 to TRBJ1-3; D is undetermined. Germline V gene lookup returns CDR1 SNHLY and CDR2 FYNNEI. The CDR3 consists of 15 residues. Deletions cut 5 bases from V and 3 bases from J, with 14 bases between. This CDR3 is CASSLGPLNGNTIYF. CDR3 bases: TGTGCCAGCAGTTTAGGACCGCTCAATGGAAACACCATATATTTT.

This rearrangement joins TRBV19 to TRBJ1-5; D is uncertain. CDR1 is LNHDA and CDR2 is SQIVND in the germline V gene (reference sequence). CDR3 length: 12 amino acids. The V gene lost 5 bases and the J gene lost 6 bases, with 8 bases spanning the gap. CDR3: CASSSGIQPQHF. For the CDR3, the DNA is TGTGCCAGTAGTTCCGGGATTCAGCCCCAGCATTTT.

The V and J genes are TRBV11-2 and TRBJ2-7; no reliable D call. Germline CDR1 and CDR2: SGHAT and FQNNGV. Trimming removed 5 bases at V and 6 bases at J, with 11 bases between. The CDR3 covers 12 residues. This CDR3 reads CASSASVAEQYF. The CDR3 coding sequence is TGTGCCAGCAGCGCCTCGGTGGCCGAGCAGTACTTC.

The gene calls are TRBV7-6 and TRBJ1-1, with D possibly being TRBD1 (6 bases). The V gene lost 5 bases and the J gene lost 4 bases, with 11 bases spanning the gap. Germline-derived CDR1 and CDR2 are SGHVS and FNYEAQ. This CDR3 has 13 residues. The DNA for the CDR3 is TGTGCCAGCAGCGCCGGACAGACCACTGAAGCTTTCTTT. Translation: CASSAGQTTEAFF.

CDR3 in DNA: TGTGCCAGCAGCGGAAAAATTCGGGCTAGCGGGATGTGGGAGCAGTTCTTC. Protein: CASSGKIRASGMWEQFF. V and J are TRBV5-4 and TRBJ2-1; the match to TRBD2 covers 9 bases. With V trimmed by 4 bases and J by 10 bases, 18 bases remained unmatched. The CDR3 is made up of 17 amino acids. Germline CDR1 and CDR2: SGHNT and YYREEE (reference sequence).

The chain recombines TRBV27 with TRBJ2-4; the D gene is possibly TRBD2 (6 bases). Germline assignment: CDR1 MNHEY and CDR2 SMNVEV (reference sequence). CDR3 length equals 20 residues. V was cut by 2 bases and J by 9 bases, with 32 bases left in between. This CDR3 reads CASSLRGGSNPNQISAIQYF. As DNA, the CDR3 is TGTGCCAGCAGTTTAAGGGGAGGCTCCAACCCCAACCAAATATCGGCCATTCAGTACTTC.

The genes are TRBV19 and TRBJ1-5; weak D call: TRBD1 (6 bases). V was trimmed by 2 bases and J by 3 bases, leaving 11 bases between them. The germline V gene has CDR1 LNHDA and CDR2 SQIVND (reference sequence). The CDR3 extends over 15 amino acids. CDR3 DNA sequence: TGTGCCAGTAGTATAACAGGGTCCCTCAATCAGCCCCAGCATTTT. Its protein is CASSITGSLNQPQHF.

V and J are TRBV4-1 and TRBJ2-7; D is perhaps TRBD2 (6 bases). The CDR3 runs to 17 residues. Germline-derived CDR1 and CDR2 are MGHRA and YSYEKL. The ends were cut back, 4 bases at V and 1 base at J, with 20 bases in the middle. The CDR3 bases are TGCGCCAGCAGCCTATCCACTGGGCGGGAATGGTCCTACGAGCAGTACTTC. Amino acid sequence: CASSLSTGREWSYEQYF.

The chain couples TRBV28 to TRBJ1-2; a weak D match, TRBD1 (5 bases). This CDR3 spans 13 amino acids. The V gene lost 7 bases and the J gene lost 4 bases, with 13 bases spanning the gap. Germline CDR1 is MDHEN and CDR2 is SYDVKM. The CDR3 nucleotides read TGTGCCAGCACGGTTGGGGACTTCTATGGCTACACCTTC. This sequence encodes CASTVGDFYGYTF.

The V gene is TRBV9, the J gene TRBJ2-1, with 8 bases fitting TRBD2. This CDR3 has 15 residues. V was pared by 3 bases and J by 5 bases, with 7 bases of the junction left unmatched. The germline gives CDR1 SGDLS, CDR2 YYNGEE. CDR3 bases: TGTGCCAGCAGCGCCCATAGCGGGGAGGACAATGAGCAGTTCTTC. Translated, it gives CASSAHSGEDNEQFF.

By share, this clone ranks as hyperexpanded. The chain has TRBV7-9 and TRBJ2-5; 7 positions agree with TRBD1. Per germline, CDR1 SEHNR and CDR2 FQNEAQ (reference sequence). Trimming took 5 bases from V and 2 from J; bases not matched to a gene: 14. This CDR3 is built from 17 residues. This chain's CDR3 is CASSLFGQAGIQETQYF. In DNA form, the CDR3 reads TGTGCCAGCAGCCTATTCGGACAGGCAGGGATTCAAGAGACCCAGTACTTC. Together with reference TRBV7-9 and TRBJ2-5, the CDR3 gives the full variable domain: DTGVSQNPRHKITKRGQNVTFRCDPISEHNRLYWYRQTLGQGPEFLTYFQNEAQLEKSRLLSDRFSAERPKGSFSTLEIQRTEQGDSAMYLCASSLFGQAGIQETQYFGPGTRLLVL.

The CDR3 nucleotides read TGTGCCATCAGTGATCCCAGCGGGGGCAGCCGGGGAGAGACCCAGTACTTC. Its translation is CAISDPSGGSRGETQYF. The genes are TRBV10-3 and TRBJ2-5; TRBD2 aligns across 8 bases. After removal of 3 bases from V and 4 bases from J, the junction contained 13 bases not matched to a gene. Germline V CDR1 and CDR2: ENHRY, SYGVKD. This CDR3 is built from 17 residues.

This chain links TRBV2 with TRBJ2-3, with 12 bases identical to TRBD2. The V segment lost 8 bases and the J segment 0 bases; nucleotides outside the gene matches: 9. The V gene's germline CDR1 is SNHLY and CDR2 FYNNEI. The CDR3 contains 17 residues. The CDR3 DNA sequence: TGTGCCAGCCAGGGGCTAGCGGGGGGGCCAAGCACAGATACGCAGTATTTT. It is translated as CASQGLAGGPSTDTQYF.

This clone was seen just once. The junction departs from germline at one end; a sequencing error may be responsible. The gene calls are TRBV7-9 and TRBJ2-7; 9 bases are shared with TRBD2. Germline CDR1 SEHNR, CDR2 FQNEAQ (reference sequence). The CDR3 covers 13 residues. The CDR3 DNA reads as TGTGCCAGCAGCCGGGGACTAGCTTACGAGCAGTGCTTC. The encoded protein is CASSRGLAYEQCF.

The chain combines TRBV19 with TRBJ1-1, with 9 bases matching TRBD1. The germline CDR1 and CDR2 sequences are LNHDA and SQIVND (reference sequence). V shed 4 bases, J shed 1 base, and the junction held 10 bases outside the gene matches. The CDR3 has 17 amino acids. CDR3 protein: CASSTMDRGPENTEAFF. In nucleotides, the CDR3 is TGTGCCAGTAGTACAATGGACAGGGGCCCGGAGAACACTGAAGCTTTCTTT.

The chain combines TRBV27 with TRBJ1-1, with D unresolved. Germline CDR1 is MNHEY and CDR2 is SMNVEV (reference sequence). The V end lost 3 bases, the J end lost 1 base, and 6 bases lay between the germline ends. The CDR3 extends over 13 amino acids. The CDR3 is CASSLMRNTEAFF. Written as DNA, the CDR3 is TGTGCCAGCAGTTTGATGAGGAACACTGAAGCTTTCTTT.

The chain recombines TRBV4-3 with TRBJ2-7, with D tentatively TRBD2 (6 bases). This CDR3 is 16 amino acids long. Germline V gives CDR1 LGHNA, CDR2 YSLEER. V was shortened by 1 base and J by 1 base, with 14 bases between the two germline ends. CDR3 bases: TGCGCCAGCAGCCAAGGGTTGGGAGGATTTTCCTACGAGCAGTACTTC. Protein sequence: CASSQGLGGFSYEQYF.

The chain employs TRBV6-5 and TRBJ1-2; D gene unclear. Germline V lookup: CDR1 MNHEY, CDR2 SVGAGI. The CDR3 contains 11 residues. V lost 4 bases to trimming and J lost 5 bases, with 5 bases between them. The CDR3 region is CASSSPYGYTF. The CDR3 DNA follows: TGTGCCAGCAGTTCGCCTTATGGCTACACCTTC.

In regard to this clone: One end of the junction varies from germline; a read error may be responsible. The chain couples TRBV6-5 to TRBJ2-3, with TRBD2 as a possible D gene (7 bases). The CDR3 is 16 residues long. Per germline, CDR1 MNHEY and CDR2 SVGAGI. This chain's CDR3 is CASSYMRGQRTDTQYF. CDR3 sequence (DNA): TGTGCTAGCAGTTACATGCGGGGGCAAAGGACAGATACGCAGTATTTT.

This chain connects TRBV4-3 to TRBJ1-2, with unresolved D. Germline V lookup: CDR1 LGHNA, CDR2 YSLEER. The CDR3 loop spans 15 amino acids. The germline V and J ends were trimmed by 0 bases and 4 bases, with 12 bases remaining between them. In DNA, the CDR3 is TGCGCCAGCAGCCAAGATTCAGCCAGCGTCTATGGCTACACCTTC. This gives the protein CASSQDSASVYGYTF.

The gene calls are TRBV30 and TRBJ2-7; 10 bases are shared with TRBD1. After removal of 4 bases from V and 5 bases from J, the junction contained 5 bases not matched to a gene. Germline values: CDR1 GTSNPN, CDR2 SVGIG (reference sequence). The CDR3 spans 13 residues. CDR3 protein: CAWNLGQGDEQYF. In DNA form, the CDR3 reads TGTGCCTGGAATCTTGGACAGGGGGACGAGCAGTACTTC.

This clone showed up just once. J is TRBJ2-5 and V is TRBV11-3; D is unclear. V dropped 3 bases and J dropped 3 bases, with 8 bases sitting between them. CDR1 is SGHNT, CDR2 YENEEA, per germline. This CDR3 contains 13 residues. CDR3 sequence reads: CASSLNFKETQYF. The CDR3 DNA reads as TGTGCCAGCAGCTTGAACTTTAAAGAGACCCAGTACTTC.